This section outlines one T cell receptor (beta chain) sequence together with its context. TCRdb ran MiXCR on the 5' RACE reads and lists one entry per CDR3 protein. The top ten hold 12% of the sample, which has roughly 620,000 distinct CDR3 sequences, roughly 17% seen once. The data stem from a study of T-cell memory formation after mild COVID-19. Germline V gene sequence: CDR1 SGHAT, CDR2 FQDESV (reference sequence). This CDR3 comprises 15 residues. V lost 1 base and J lost 0, with 9 bases in between. This receptor was identified in an adult woman who had mild COVID-19 (a few samples of this study predate the infection). Cell type and time point are not known. The chain combines TRBV11-1 with TRBJ1-1; a weak D match, TRBD1 (5 bases). The sequenced sample consisted of PBMCs or a T cell subset sorted from them (not recorded which). The CDR3 region is CASSLDGQMNTEAFF. Written as DNA, the CDR3 is TGTGCCAGCAGCTTAGATGGACAAATGAACACTGAAGCTTTCTTT.